This T cell receptor beta chain was profiled in a study of glioma-infiltrating T cells. Broader study findings: Tissue and blood shared very few CDR3 sequences. Non-neoplastic patients had below-expected tissue-blood divergence, while all gliomas exceeded expectation.

CDR1 is LGHNA, CDR2 YSLEER, per germline. This CDR3 is built from 14 residues. V was trimmed by 3 bases and J by 0 bases, leaving 9 bases between them. In this sample, this clonotype turned up many times. Its antigen is unidentified. Amplification of TCR alpha and beta CDR3 regions from RNA used iRepertoire nested multiplex PCR. Tissue mRNA or PBMC total RNA, roughly 85-450 ng, went into one-step reverse transcription and amplification. TCRdb reprocessed the multiplex PCR reads via MiXCR and lists one record per CDR3 protein. The sample yields some 99,000 distinct CDR3 sequences, less than 30% seen once.

The source material was glioma tissue, nonneoplastic brain tissue, or PBMCs (not recorded which). The chain uses TRBV4-3 and TRBJ2-7; D possibly uses TRBD1 or TRBD2 (6 bases each). The sequence derives from a human donor with low-grade glioma or glioblastoma, undergoing nonglioma brain surgery, or in good health (not recorded which). This chain's CDR3 is CASSHRGGSYEQYF. CDR3 DNA sequence: TGCGCCAGCAGCCACAGGGGAGGCTCCTACGAGCAGTACTTC.